The following is a TCR beta chain sequence with its context. The antigen is unknown. The source of the sample is a study of monozygotic twins with cystic fibrosis. In the study overall: Around 3 micrograms of fragmented DNA underwent about 14 PCR cycles for library preparation. The study, taken as a whole, reports: Monozygotic CF twin pairs shared significantly more nucleotide-identical clonotypes than unrelated CF individuals did. Clonality was generally low (median roughly 0.0095), higher in the most severe patients.

Assay used: immunoSEQ multiplex PCR; TCRdb lists only in-frame clones, some missing. Among about 14,000 clones listed, 90% to 95% were seen once. The specimen was blood. The sequence came from a girl aged 2 to 9 with cystic fibrosis.

The CDR3 here is CASSPGGDYEQYF. CDR3 DNA: TGTGCCAGCAGCCCGGGGGGGGACTACGAGCAGTACTTC. The V call is TRBV5-4, the J call TRBJ2-7, with TRBD2 matching 8 bases. CDR1 is SGHNT, CDR2 YYREEE, per germline (reference sequence). This CDR3 comprises 13 residues. Trimming took 4 bases from V and 3 from J; bases not matched to a gene: 3.